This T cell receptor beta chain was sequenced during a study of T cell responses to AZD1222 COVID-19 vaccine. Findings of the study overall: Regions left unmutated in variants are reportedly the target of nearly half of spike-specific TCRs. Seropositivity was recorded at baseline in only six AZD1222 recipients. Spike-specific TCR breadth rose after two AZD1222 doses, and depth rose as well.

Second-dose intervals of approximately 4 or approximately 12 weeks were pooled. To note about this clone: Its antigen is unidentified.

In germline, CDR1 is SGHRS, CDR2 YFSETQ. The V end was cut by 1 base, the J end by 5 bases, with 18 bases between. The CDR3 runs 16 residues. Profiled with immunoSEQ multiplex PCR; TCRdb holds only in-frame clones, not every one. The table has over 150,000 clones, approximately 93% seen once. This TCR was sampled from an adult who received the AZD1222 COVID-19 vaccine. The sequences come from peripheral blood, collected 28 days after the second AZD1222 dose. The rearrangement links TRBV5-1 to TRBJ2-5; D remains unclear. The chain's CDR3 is CASSLLVAEDVETQYF. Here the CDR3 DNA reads TGCGCCAGCAGCTTGCTCGTCGCCGAGGATGTGGAGACCCAGTACTTC.